The 15 T cell receptor beta chains given below trace back to one sample, sequenced in a study of blood T cell repertoires in COVID-19. Method: immunoSEQ multiplex PCR; TCRdb's copy keeps in-frame clones and lacks some. The table lists tens of thousands of clones, 65% to 85% of them singletons. Sequenced sample: peripheral blood. The receptors shown here come from a human donor in a cohort sampled during active COVID-19.

This clone was seen only once. The J gene is TRBJ2-3, the V gene TRBV2, with TRBD2 matching 7 bases. The germline V gene has CDR1 SNHLY and CDR2 FYNNEI. Germline trimming cut 6 bases from V and 2 bases from J; bases unmatched to any gene: 8. The CDR3 is 15 amino acids. This CDR3 reads CASRGLVVVTDTQYF. The CDR3 DNA reads TGTGCCAGCAGAGGACTAGTGGTTGTCACAGATACGCAGTATTTT. Supplemented by reference TRBV2 and TRBJ2-3, the full variable domain reads EPEVTQTPSHQVTQMGQEVILRCVPISNHLYFYWYRQILGQKVEFLVSFYNNEISEKSEIFDDQFSVERPDGSNFTLKIRSTKLEDSAMYFCASRGLVVVTDTQYFGPGTRLTVL.

V gene TRBV4-1 combines with J gene TRBJ2-3, with TRBD2 identical over 9 bases. This CDR3 comprises 16 residues. CDR1 is MGHRA, CDR2 YSYEKL, per germline. J lost 9 bases, V lost 0 bases, and 10 bases had no gene match. Here the CDR3 reads CASSQDLGMGLATQYF. DNA for the CDR3: TGCGCCAGCAGCCAAGATTTAGGAATGGGACTAGCCACGCAGTATTTT.

This clone is medium-sized by share. The chain uses TRBV4-2 and TRBJ1-6; D gene ambiguous. V shed 1 base and J shed 5 bases, with 21 bases lying between them. The CDR3 consists of 19 residues. Germline-derived CDR1 and CDR2 are LGHNA and YNFKEQ. CDR3 nucleotide sequence: TGTGCCAGCAGCCAAGTCTTGACCCGGAGAGGCCCCAATAATTCACCCCTCCACTTT. Translated: CASSQVLTRRGPNNSPLHF.

The chain is built from TRBV5-1 and TRBJ1-6, with 7 bases identical to TRBD1. Looked up from germline, CDR1 is SGHRS and CDR2 is YFSETQ. V lost 1 base and J lost 9; bases outside the gene matches: 10. The CDR3 has 16 residues. The CDR3 loop is CASSLWVWDRPSPLHF. The CDR3 nucleotides are TGCGCCAGCAGCTTGTGGGTGTGGGACAGACCTTCACCCCTCCACTTT.

CDR3 loop: CATSRQGDTGELFF. In nucleotides, the CDR3 is TGTGCCACCAGCAGACAGGGGGACACCGGGGAGCTGTTTTTT. This chain uses TRBV15 with TRBJ2-2; 7 bases align to TRBD1. Per germline, CDR1 LNHNV and CDR2 YYDKDF (reference sequence). This CDR3 is 14 amino acids long. J gave up 3 bases and V 2 bases, and 0 bases lay outside the gene matches. Using reference TRBV15 and TRBJ2-2 for the parts outside the CDR3, the full variable domain is DAMVIQNPRYQVTQFGKPVTLSCSQTLNHNVMYWYQQKSSQAPKLLFHYYDKDFNNEADTPDNFQSRRPNTSFCFLDIRSPGLGDTAMYLCATSRQGDTGELFFGEGSRLTVL.

V is TRBV23-1 and J is TRBJ2-1; 11 bases map to TRBD2. TRBV23-1 is labeled an ORF, and its function is uncertain. V shed 8 bases and J 6 bases; nucleotides not matched to a gene: 6. This CDR3 is built from 14 residues. The CDR3 coding sequence is TGCGCCAGCGGCCCTAGCGGGGGGCCCAATGAGCAGTTCTTC. Protein sequence: CASGPSGGPNEQFF.

This chain links TRBV6-1 with TRBJ1-6, with a weak D call TRBD1 (6 bases). CDR3 length: 16 residues. Trimming removed 3 bases from V and 8 bases from J, with 17 bases in between. The germline CDR1 and CDR2 sequences are MNHNS and SASEGT. The CDR3 is CASSDYSGQTYSPLHF. In DNA form, the CDR3 reads TGTGCCAGCAGTGACTATTCTGGACAGACCTATTCACCCCTCCACTTT.

This rearrangement joins TRBV28 to TRBJ1-5; the D gene is possibly TRBD1 (5 bases). The CDR3 has 14 residues. Germline V gene data show CDR1 as MDHEN and CDR2 as SYDVKM. The ends were cut back, 7 bases at V and 6 bases at J, with 16 bases in the middle. CDR3 sequence: CASTLWGLGQPQHF. CDR3 in DNA: TGTGCCAGCACCTTGTGGGGCCTAGGTCAGCCCCAGCATTTT.

The V gene is TRBV27, the J gene TRBJ1-3, with D hard to call. CDR1 MNHEY and CDR2 SMNVEV come from the germline V gene (reference sequence). V gave up 6 bases and J gave up 3 bases, with 9 bases separating them. CDR3 size: 13 residues. The CDR3 bases are TGTGCCAGCAGCCAGAATCTTGGAAACACCATATATTTT. This codes for CASSQNLGNTIYF.

The chain links TRBV4-1 to TRBJ1-3; TRBD1 matches at 7 bases. This CDR3 spans 15 amino acids. With V trimmed by 5 bases and J by 0 bases, 4 bases remained unmatched. Germline CDR1 and CDR2: MGHRA and YSYEKL. Here the CDR3 reads CASSKGQSSGNTIYF. The CDR3 DNA reads TGCGCCAGCAGCAAGGGACAGAGCTCTGGAAACACCATATATTTT.

The chain couples TRBV5-5 to TRBJ2-3; D is perhaps TRBD2 (5 bases). Looked up from germline, CDR1 is SGHKS and CDR2 is YYEKEE (reference sequence). Trimming pared 0 bases from V and 10 bases from J, leaving 9 bases between. CDR3 length equals 12 residues. The CDR3 is CASSLGSGAQYF. CDR3 bases: TGTGCCAGCAGCTTGGGCTCCGGGGCGCAGTATTTT.

The V call is TRBV5-1, the J call TRBJ2-5; D perhaps matches TRBD1 (6 bases). Trimming removed 0 bases at V and 5 bases at J, with 14 bases between. The CDR3 runs to 15 residues. Germline CDR1 and CDR2: SGHRS and YFSETQ. The DNA for the CDR3 is TGCGCCAGCAGCTTGGCGGACAGCGTGGGGGAGACCCAGTACTTC. Encoded protein: CASSLADSVGETQYF.

The V call is TRBV6-2 or TRBV6-3, the J call TRBJ2-3, with a possible D match to TRBD1 (6 bases). CDR1 is MNHEY, CDR2 SVGEGT, per germline. The ends were cut back, 6 bases at V and 2 bases at J, with 18 bases in the middle. The CDR3 is 16 residues long. The CDR3: CASSSGVGLFTDTQYF. In nucleotides, the CDR3 is TGTGCCAGCAGCTCAGGGGTTGGACTCTTCACAGATACGCAGTATTTT.

The rearrangement uses TRBV6-5 and TRBJ2-7; unclear D gene. Germline-derived CDR1 and CDR2 are MNHEY and SVGAGI. V was shortened by 7 bases and J by 3 bases, with 10 bases between the two germline ends. The CDR3 runs 12 residues. The CDR3 spells CASMFPGYEQYF. The CDR3, as DNA: TGTGCCAGCATGTTCCCGGGCTACGAGCAGTACTTC.

V gene TRBV6-4 combines with J gene TRBJ2-1; TRBD2 matches at 11 bases. Losses at the gene ends were 3 bases for V and 13 bases for J; bases not matched to a gene: 11. There are 15 residues in the CDR3. Looked up from germline, CDR1 is MRHNA and CDR2 is SNTAGT. The CDR3 sequence: CASSERLAGRAGQFF. In DNA, the CDR3 is TGTGCCAGCAGTGAGAGACTAGCGGGACGGGCAGGACAGTTCTTC.